One and the same sample provided the 32 T cell receptor beta chains below, sequenced in a study of T cells in Graves' hyperthyroidism and ophthalmopathy. RNA transcripts served as the template for amplifying TCR beta CDR3 regions. The HTBI set primed first-round TCR CDR3 RT-PCR. TCRdb reprocessed the multiplex PCR reads with MiXCR, giving one entry per CDR3 protein. Found here are over 300,000 distinct CDR3 sequences, roughly an eighth of them singletons; the top ten hold 34%. The specimen sequenced was blood. Receptors were obtained from a woman between 40 and 50 years old with Graves' ophthalmopathy.

The CDR3 nucleotides are TGTGCCACCGCAAACGGACAAAAGATTGGGACCGGGGAGCTGTTTTTT. This translates into CATANGQKIGTGELFF. This sequence joins TRBV19 and TRBJ2-2; a weak D match, TRBD1 (5 bases). Germline CDR1 is LNHDA and CDR2 is SQIVND (reference sequence). The V and J ends lost 10 bases and 5 bases respectively, with 23 bases between them. The CDR3 contains 16 residues.

This clonotype was seen more than once but under ten times. The gene calls are TRBV4-1 and TRBJ2-1; 11 bases fit TRBD2. The junction had 8 bases not matched to a gene; V was cut back by 7 bases and J by 6 bases. Germline CDR1 and CDR2: MGHRA and YSYEKL. This CDR3 region has 15 residues. The CDR3 DNA sequence: TGCGCCAGCACCCTACTAGCGGGAGCCCCCAATGAGCAGTTCTTC. As protein: CASTLLAGAPNEQFF.

This rearrangement joins TRBV24-1 to TRBJ1-2; tentatively, D is TRBD1 (6 bases). This CDR3 comprises 14 residues. Trimming left V 3 bases short and J 2 bases short, with 9 bases between. Looked up from germline, CDR1 is KGHDR and CDR2 is SFDVKD. The DNA for the CDR3 is TGTGCCACCAGTGATCACGACAGGAACTATGGCTACACCTTC. Protein product: CATSDHDRNYGYTF.

This chain uses TRBV28 with TRBJ2-2; 7 nucleotides align to TRBD1. CDR3 length equals 15 residues. Germline loops: CDR1 MDHEN, CDR2 SYDVKM. Trimming removed 6 bases from V and 3 bases from J; junction bases left unmatched: 7. This CDR3 reads CASRNRGVYTGELFF. CDR3 DNA sequence: TGTGCCAGCAGAAACAGGGGTGTGTACACCGGGGAGCTGTTTTTT.

The genes are TRBV20-1 and TRBJ2-5, with D perhaps TRBD1 (6 bases). The CDR3 covers 12 residues. Per the germline V gene, CDR1 is DFQATT and CDR2 is SNEGSKA (reference sequence). V was clipped by 7 bases and J by 5 bases, with 14 bases between them. As DNA, the CDR3 is TGCAGTGTCAAGGGACAAGCGGAGACCCAGTACTTC. Translation gives CSVKGQAETQYF.

In regard to this clonotype: A much larger clone differs from this one at a single base, so this may be a read error. This likely comes from a read error, as the CDR3 has no conserved phenylalanine or tryptophan at its end. The chain combines TRBV20-1 with TRBJ2-3; unclear D gene. Germline-derived CDR1 and CDR2 are DFQATT and SNEGSKA (reference sequence). The CDR3 length is 15 residues. With 6 bases removed from V and 0 bases from J, the gap between germline ends came to 16 bases. The chain's CDR3 is CSASSLTASTDTQYS. CDR3 DNA sequence: TGCAGTGCCTCCTCACTTACAGCTAGCACAGATACGCAGTATTCT.

This clonotype was recorded many times. V usage is TRBV28 and J usage is TRBJ2-1; TRBD1 or TRBD2 may be the D gene (5 bases each). Germline CDR1 is MDHEN and CDR2 is SYDVKM. Trimming shortened V by 4 bases and J by 5 bases, and 24 bases separated the two germline ends. The CDR3 totals 18 residues. DNA for the CDR3: TGTGCCAGCAGTTCTCCTTATTATGAGGGACGACTACACAATGAGCAGTTCTTC. This sequence encodes CASSSPYYEGRLHNEQFF.

Only a few counts were recorded for this clonotype. The chain has TRBV19 and TRBJ2-3, with TRBD2 identical over 9 bases. Losses at the gene ends were 5 bases for V and 1 base for J; bases not matched to a gene: 4. The germline V gene encodes CDR1 LNHDA and CDR2 SQIVND (reference sequence). The CDR3 runs 15 residues. CDR3 amino acids: CASSLIAGGTDTQYF. The DNA for the CDR3 is TGTGCCAGTAGTCTTATAGCGGGGGGCACAGATACGCAGTATTTT.

This clonotype was picked up many times. The chain has TRBV3-1 and TRBJ2-1, with D uncertain. V was shortened by 0 bases and J by 7 bases, with 13 bases between the two germline ends. The CDR3 is made up of 15 amino acids. Germline V gene sequence: CDR1 LGHDT, CDR2 YNNKEL (reference sequence). The CDR3 sequence: CASSQDLRTQNEQFF. Here the CDR3 DNA reads TGTGCCAGCAGCCAAGATTTACGAACTCAAAATGAGCAGTTCTTC.

The chain is built from TRBV5-1 and TRBJ1-5; perhaps TRBD1 as D (6 bases). Trimming took off 0 bases at V and 0 bases at J, with 7 bases between the two ends. CDR3 length: 15 residues. CDR1 SGHRS and CDR2 YFSETQ come from the germline V gene. CDR3 DNA sequence: TGCGCCAGCAGCTTGGAGGGGGATAGCAATCAGCCCCAGCATTTT. It codes for CASSLEGDSNQPQHF.

This clonotype has at least ten counts. The chain uses TRBV10-2 and TRBJ1-6; maybe TRBD1 (6 bases). Germline CDR1 is WSHSY and CDR2 is SAAADI. Trimming pared 6 bases from V and 5 bases from J, leaving 14 bases between. CDR3 length: 15 amino acids. CDR3 sequence (DNA): TGCGCCAGCAGATGGACAGAAAGGGATAATTCACCCCTCCACTTT. Encoded protein: CASRWTERDNSPLHF.

The chain couples TRBV7-9 to TRBJ1-2, with no clear D. V was pared by 1 base and J by 5 bases, with 14 bases between. The CDR3 covers 15 residues. Germline V gene data show CDR1 as SEHNR and CDR2 as FQNEAQ (reference sequence). The CDR3 DNA reads TGTGCCAGCAGCTTAGTGGGTACAGCTGTATATGGCTACACCTTC. Translated: CASSLVGTAVYGYTF.

This clonotype was seen repeatedly, ten times or more. This chain joins TRBV25-1 and TRBJ2-5; D gene ambiguous. The V end lost 4 bases, the J end lost 1 base, and 10 bases lay between the germline ends. Germline V gene lookup returns CDR1 MGHDK and CDR2 SYGVNS. The CDR3 extends over 14 amino acids. DNA for the CDR3: TGTGCCAGCAGTGTGCCAGATTTCCAAGAGACCCAGTACTTC. It encodes CASSVPDFQETQYF.

The rearrangement joins TRBV12-3 or TRBV12-4 to TRBJ2-2, with 11 bases that match TRBD2. V trimming: 6 bases; J trimming: 7 bases; junction bases outside the gene matches: 7. This CDR3 comprises 15 residues. The CDR3 sequence: CASSHTSGSFGELFF. The CDR3 region has the DNA TGTGCCAGCAGCCACACTAGCGGGAGTTTCGGGGAGCTGTTTTTT.

There are many counts of this clonotype. CDR3 amino acids: CASSLDDYGYTF. The CDR3 coding sequence is TGCGCCAGCAGCTTGGACGACTATGGCTACACCTTC. The chain uses TRBV5-1 and TRBJ1-2; D ambiguous. The CDR3 runs 12 residues. Trimming stripped 0 bases from V and 3 bases from J, with 3 bases between. The germline gives CDR1 SGHRS, CDR2 YFSETQ.

This clonotype has just a few counts. The chain uses TRBV7-8 and TRBJ1-5, with 7 bases matching TRBD1. Germline V gives CDR1 SGHVS, CDR2 FQNEAQ. Trimming at V came to 2 bases and at J to 5 bases, leaving 15 bases not matched to a gene. The CDR3 extends over 18 amino acids. The CDR3 loop is CASSLWSIGRGDHQPQHF. Written as DNA, the CDR3 is TGTGCCAGCAGCTTATGGTCAATCGGCAGGGGGGATCATCAGCCCCAGCATTTT.

The sample holds many counts of this clonotype. V is TRBV2 and J is TRBJ1-5, with 7 bases that match TRBD1. The CDR3 has 14 residues. The trim removed 3 bases at V and 10 bases at J, leaving 9 bases unmatched. Germline CDR1 reads SNHLY; CDR2 reads FYNNEI. CDR3 protein: CASSDRLGTAPQHF. The CDR3 coding sequence is TGTGCCAGCAGTGATAGGTTGGGGACAGCACCCCAGCATTTT.

Many counts were recorded for this clonotype. The chain couples TRBV12-5 to TRBJ2-1; 8 bases line up with TRBD2. This CDR3 has 14 amino acids. From germline, CDR1 is LGHNT and CDR2 FRNRAP. Unmatched junction bases numbered 9, after V lost 7 bases and J lost 7 bases. The CDR3 DNA is TGTGCTAGTGCTAGAAGCGGGGGCATGAATGAGCAGTTCTTC. Translating gives CASARSGGMNEQFF. Combining the CDR3 with reference TRBV12-5 and TRBJ2-1 gives the whole variable domain DARVTQTPRHKVTEMGQEVTMRCQPILGHNTVFWYRQTMMQGLELLAYFRNRAPLDDSGMPKDRFSAEMPDATLATLKIQPSEPRDSAVYFCASARSGGMNEQFFGPGTRLTVL.

Many counts were recorded for this clonotype. The V and J genes are TRBV28 and TRBJ2-7; D is unresolved. Germline CDR1 is MDHEN and CDR2 is SYDVKM. This CDR3 region has 15 residues. Trimming left V 2 bases short and J 2 bases short, with 13 bases between. The CDR3 DNA reads as TGTGCCAGCAGTTTAAGTTCCGCTGTTGCCTACGAGCAGTACTTC. Translating gives CASSLSSAVAYEQYF.

Only one count was recorded for this clonotype. This sequence joins TRBV20-1 and TRBJ1-5; weak D call: TRBD1 (6 bases). The CDR3 spans 14 residues. Trimming stripped 5 bases from V and 2 bases from J, with 13 bases between. CDR1 and CDR2 from the germline V gene are DFQATT and SNEGSKA (reference sequence). CDR3 in DNA: TGCAGTGCTGGTCCAGGGGCAGGCAATCAGCCCCAGCATTTT. The encoded protein is CSAGPGAGNQPQHF.

In this sample, this clonotype turned up many times. The chain joins TRBV10-3 to TRBJ2-7; 7 nucleotides line up with TRBD2. From germline, CDR1 is ENHRY and CDR2 SYGVKD. The CDR3 runs to 18 residues. V lost 0 bases to trimming and J lost 0 bases; unmatched junction nucleotides: 11. The CDR3 here is CAISESGGAGENSYEQYF. CDR3 nucleotides: TGTGCCATCAGTGAGTCGGGCGGGGCGGGAGAAAACTCCTACGAGCAGTACTTC.

This clonotype occurred a few times. The chain recombines TRBV20-1 with TRBJ1-6; D possibly corresponds to TRBD1 (6 bases). Trimming stripped 0 bases from V and 6 bases from J, with 12 bases between. The V gene's germline CDR1 is DFQATT and CDR2 SNEGSKA (reference sequence). This CDR3 comprises 15 residues. CDR3 residues: CSARDWDKTNSPLHF. The CDR3 DNA is TGCAGTGCTAGAGATTGGGACAAGACTAATTCACCCCTCCACTTT.

This clonotype came up many times. The V and J genes are TRBV28 and TRBJ2-1; D is uncertain. This CDR3 region has 14 residues. Germline assignment: CDR1 MDHEN and CDR2 SYDVKM. V lost 2 bases and J 4 bases, leaving 9 bases between the germline ends. The CDR3 nucleotides are TGTGCCAGCAGTTTAAGATTACCATACAATGAGCAGTTCTTC. It specifies CASSLRLPYNEQFF.

This clonotype was observed a few times. The V gene is TRBV19, the J gene TRBJ1-4, with TRBD1 as a possible D gene (6 bases). The ends were cut back, 5 bases at V and 4 bases at J, with 14 bases in the middle. There are 15 residues in the CDR3. Germline V gene data show CDR1 as LNHDA and CDR2 as SQIVND (reference sequence). CDR3 DNA: TGTGCCAGTAGTCTCTCGTCAGGGGATAATGAAAAACTGTTTTTT. Protein sequence: CASSLSSGDNEKLFF.

This clonotype was picked up many times. The rearrangement links TRBV6-1 to TRBJ1-5; perhaps TRBD1 as D (6 bases). The CDR3 contains 14 residues. The ends were cut back, 7 bases at V and 5 bases at J, with 15 bases in the middle. CDR1 is MNHNS and CDR2 is SASEGT in the germline V gene. The chain's CDR3 is CASNRVGRDQPQHF. In nucleotides, the CDR3 is TGTGCCAGCAACAGGGTGGGAAGGGATCAGCCCCAGCATTTT.

This clonotype was seen only a few times. V gene TRBV5-1 combines with J gene TRBJ2-7; D may be TRBD2 (5 bases). Germline assignment: CDR1 SGHRS and CDR2 YFSETQ. Trimming left V 5 bases short and J 6 bases short, with 12 bases between. The CDR3 is made up of 12 amino acids. CDR3 region: CASRRELREQYF. DNA of the CDR3: TGCGCCAGCAGACGGGAACTTCGCGAGCAGTACTTC.

This clonotype was seen at least ten times. The chain employs TRBV20-1 and TRBJ2-1, with 8 bases matching TRBD2. V lost 0 bases to trimming and J lost 14 bases; unmatched junction nucleotides: 15. The CDR3 runs 15 residues. The V gene's germline CDR1 is DFQATT and CDR2 SNEGSKA (reference sequence). The CDR3, as DNA: TGCAGTGCTAGAGAGGGCAGCGGGAGTGTACGTAGGGAGTTCTTC. Translation: CSAREGSGSVRREFF.

This clonotype was recorded many times. With a much larger clone just one base away, this may be a read error. The chain uses TRBV7-2 and TRBJ2-1; the D gene is possibly TRBD1 (6 bases). With 8 bases removed from V and 5 bases from J, the gap between germline ends came to 13 bases. Germline CDR1 is SGHTA and CDR2 is FQGNSA. This CDR3 has 13 residues. In DNA form, the CDR3 reads TGTGCCAGCGGACAGAGAGACAACAATGAGCAGTTCTTC. Protein product: CASGQRDNNEQFF.

This clonotype was detected ten times or more. The J gene is TRBJ2-5, the V gene TRBV2; TRBD2 aligns across 7 bases. Looked up from germline, CDR1 is SNHLY and CDR2 is FYNNEI. With 2 bases clipped from V and 5 bases from J, the junction kept 8 bases outside the gene matches. CDR3 length: 15 residues. The CDR3 region is CASSENPGGIETQYF. The DNA of the CDR3 is TGTGCCAGCAGTGAAAACCCGGGGGGTATTGAGACCCAGTACTTC.

In this sample, this clonotype turned up a few times. J is TRBJ2-1 and V is TRBV14; 14 positions agree with TRBD2. The CDR3 runs 17 residues. Germline CDR1 reads SGHDN; CDR2 reads FVKESK. After removal of 4 bases from V and 4 bases from J, the junction contained 6 bases not matched to a gene. The CDR3 DNA follows: TGTGCCAGCAGCCCCGGACTAGCGGGGGGTATATACAATGAGCAGTTCTTC. Its protein product is CASSPGLAGGIYNEQFF.

This clonotype has only a few counts. The gene calls are TRBV3-1 and TRBJ2-3; TRBD1 aligns across 9 bases. This CDR3 is built from 16 residues. The V and J ends lost 4 bases and 4 bases, in that order; junction bases with no gene match: 9. Germline V gene data show CDR1 as LGHDT and CDR2 as YNNKEL (reference sequence). The CDR3 reads CASSPWDRVLPDTQYF. CDR3 nucleotide sequence: TGTGCCAGCAGCCCTTGGGACAGGGTTCTCCCAGATACGCAGTATTTT.

This clonotype was observed at least ten times. The chain joins TRBV6-1 to TRBJ2-7; the D gene is possibly TRBD1 (6 bases). The germline CDR1 and CDR2 sequences are MNHNS and SASEGT. With 3 bases removed from V and 0 bases from J, the gap between germline ends came to 21 bases. The CDR3 covers 18 residues. The CDR3 coding sequence is TGTGCCAGCAGTGAGGCAGGACAGCTCAGCCAACTCTCCTACGAGCAGTACTTC. Protein: CASSEAGQLSQLSYEQYF.